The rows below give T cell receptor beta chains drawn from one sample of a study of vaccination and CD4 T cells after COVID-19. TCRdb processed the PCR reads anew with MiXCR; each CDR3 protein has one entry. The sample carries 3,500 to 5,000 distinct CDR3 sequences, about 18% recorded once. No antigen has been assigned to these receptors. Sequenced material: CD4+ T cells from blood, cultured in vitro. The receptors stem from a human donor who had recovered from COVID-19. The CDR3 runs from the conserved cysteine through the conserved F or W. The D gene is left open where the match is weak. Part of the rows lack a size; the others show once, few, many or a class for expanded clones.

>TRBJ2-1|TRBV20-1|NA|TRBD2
CSALGIAGGGNEQFF
TGCAGTGCCCTTGGAATAGCGGGGGGGGGTAATGAGCAGTTCTTC
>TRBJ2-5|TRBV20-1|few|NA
CSAREWFTETQYF
TGCAGTGCTAGAGAATGGTTCACGGAGACCCAGTACTTC
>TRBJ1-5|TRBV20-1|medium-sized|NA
CSARDLFGRESQPQHF
TGCAGTGCTAGAGATTTATTTGGCAGGGAAAGTCAGCCCCAGCATTTT
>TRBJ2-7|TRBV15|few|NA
CATSRLDRRPYEQYF
TGTGCCACCAGCAGATTAGACCGCAGACCCTACGAGCAGTACTTC
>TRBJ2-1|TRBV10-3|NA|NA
CAISATLDEQFF
TGTGCCATCAGTGCGACACTCGATGAGCAGTTCTTC
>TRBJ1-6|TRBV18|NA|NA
CASSPGTSYNSPLHF
TGTGCCAGCTCCCCAGGAACTAGCTATAATTCACCCCTCCACTTT
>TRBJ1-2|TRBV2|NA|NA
CASSPENGYTF
TGTGCCAGCAGTCCCGAGAATGGCTACACCTTC
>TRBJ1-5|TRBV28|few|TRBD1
CASSFLGTVYQPQHF
TGTGCCAGCAGTTTCCTCGGGACAGTTTATCAGCCCCAGCATTTT
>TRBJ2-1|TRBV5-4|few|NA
CASSLGVYNEQFF
TGTGCCAGCAGCTTGGGCGTGTACAATGAGCAGTTCTTC
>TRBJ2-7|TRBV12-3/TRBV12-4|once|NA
CASTPLLSSYEQYF
TGTGCCAGCACCCCCCTGTTGAGCTCCTACGAGCAGTACTTC
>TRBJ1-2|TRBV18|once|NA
CASSPDRNYGYTF
TGTGCCAGCTCTCCCGACAGAAACTATGGCTACACCTTC
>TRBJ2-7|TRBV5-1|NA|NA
CASSLQGYGFYEQYF
TGCGCCAGCAGCTTACAGGGTTACGGGTTCTACGAGCAGTACTTC
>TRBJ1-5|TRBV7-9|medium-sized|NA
CASSPTVSGPQHF
TGTGCCAGCAGTCCGACAGTCTCCGGGCCCCAGCATTTT
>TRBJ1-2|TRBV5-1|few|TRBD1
CASSAGTGGAYGYTF
TGCGCCAGCAGCGCAGGGACAGGGGGTGCCTATGGCTACACCTTC
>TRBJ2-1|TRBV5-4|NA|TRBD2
CASSRSGGVSNEQFF
TGTGCCAGCAGCCGTAGCGGGGGGGTATCCAATGAGCAGTTCTTC
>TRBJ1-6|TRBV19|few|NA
CASTRSLWNNSPLHF
TGTGCCAGTACCCGGTCCCTCTGGAATAATTCACCCCTCCACTTT